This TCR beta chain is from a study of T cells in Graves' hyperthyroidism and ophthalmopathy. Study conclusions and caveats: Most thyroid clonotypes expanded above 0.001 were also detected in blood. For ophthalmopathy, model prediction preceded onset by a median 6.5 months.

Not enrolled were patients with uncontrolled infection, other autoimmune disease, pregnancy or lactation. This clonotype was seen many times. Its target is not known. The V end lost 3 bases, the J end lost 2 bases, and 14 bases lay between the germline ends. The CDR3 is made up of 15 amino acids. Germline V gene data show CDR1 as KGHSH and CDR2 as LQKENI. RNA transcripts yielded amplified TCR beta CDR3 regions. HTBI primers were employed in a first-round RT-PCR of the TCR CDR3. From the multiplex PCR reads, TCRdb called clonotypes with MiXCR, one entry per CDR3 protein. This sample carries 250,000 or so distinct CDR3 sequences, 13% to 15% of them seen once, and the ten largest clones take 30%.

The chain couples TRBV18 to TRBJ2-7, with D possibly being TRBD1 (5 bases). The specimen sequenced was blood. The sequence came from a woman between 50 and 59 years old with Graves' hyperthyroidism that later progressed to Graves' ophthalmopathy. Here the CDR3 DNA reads TGTGCCAGCTCACCCACGGACACGGATGCCTACGAGCAGTACTTC. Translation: CASSPTDTDAYEQYF.